These T cell receptor beta chains were read from a single sample in a study of CXCR3-negative and CXCR3-positive naive CD8 T cells. Each CDR3 protein gets one entry in TCRdb, which reprocessed the 5' RACE reads and gives no DNA. This table lists about 120,000 distinct CDR3 sequences. What was sequenced was naive CXCR3+ CD8+ T cells from blood. The receptors were sampled from a human donor in good health. Some clones in this sample may be carry-over from other donors' samples. The CDR3 runs from the conserved cysteine through the conserved F or W.

>TRBV7-6|TRBJ1-3
CASSPSSGNTIYF
>TRBV12-3/TRBV12-4|TRBJ1-5
CASSLRDTNQPQHF
>TRBV29-1|TRBJ2-2
CSVGGIGELFF
>TRBV5-1|TRBJ1-5
CASSQWGNQPQHF
>TRBV28|TRBJ2-5
CASKPSSDGGGTQYF
>TRBV6-5|TRBJ2-2
CASSTWGGDGELFF
>TRBV7-6|TRBJ2-5
CASSLVGAAQETQYF
>TRBV6-5|TRBJ2-1
CASSLSAGTSGNNEQFF
>TRBV10-3|TRBJ2-7
CAISESDRNSAYEQYF
>TRBV20-1|TRBJ2-1
CSTSSGGPGNEQFF
>TRBV9|TRBJ2-7
CASSGRSTVYEQYF
>TRBV6-5|TRBJ2-1
CASSLQGGIYNEQFF
>TRBV12-3/TRBV12-4|TRBJ2-2
CASSSSVGGELFF
>TRBV7-9|TRBJ2-7
CASAGRGTYEQYF
>TRBV4-1|TRBJ2-1
CASSRGTSGSTDEQFF
>TRBV3-1|TRBJ2-7
CASSQDGSGLLEQYF
>TRBV7-6|TRBJ2-6
CASSPWTLPSGANVLTF
>TRBV27|TRBJ2-3
CASSLGTTRQDTQYF
>TRBV7-9|TRBJ2-1
CASSPRTGLNEQFF
>TRBV29-1|TRBJ2-5
CSVDQKMHQETQYF
>TRBV28|TRBJ2-2
CASSPETGPRTGELFF
>TRBV28|TRBJ2-6
CATRGVAGANVLTF
>TRBV7-9|TRBJ2-5
CASREGSAQETQYF
>TRBV7-7|TRBJ2-3
CASSLEHQDTQYF
>TRBV7-6|TRBJ2-1
CASSLSGTGHNEQFF
>TRBV10-3|TRBJ2-1
CAISAGAGTVNEQFF
>TRBV7-2|TRBJ2-7
CASSPSPSGTGVAEQYF
>TRBV2|TRBJ2-1
CASSEGAGGYEQFF
>TRBV28|TRBJ2-5
CASSFSTSGLQETQYF
>TRBV29-1|TRBJ2-1
CSGQLAGVMDEQFF
>TRBV6-2/TRBV6-3|TRBJ2-1
CASSYSSLGAGRTYNEQFF
>TRBV28|TRBJ1-1
CASSLWGALNTEAFF
>TRBV7-2|TRBJ2-7
CASSTLAPSYEQYF
>TRBV4-1|TRBJ1-2
CASSQDFGVNYGYTF
>TRBV13|TRBJ2-3
CASSLGQGSTDTQYF
>TRBV7-9|TRBJ1-6
CASRTEKRVGNNSPLHF
>TRBV15|TRBJ2-2
CATSRDFGQANTGELFF
>TRBV19|TRBJ1-1
CASSIIGDREAFF
>TRBV27|TRBJ2-3
CASSSPGLAADTQYF
>TRBV12-3/TRBV12-4|TRBJ2-7
CASSFGGPSYEQYF
>TRBV4-1|TRBJ2-3
CASSLGQGSDTQYF
>TRBV7-9|TRBJ2-5
CASIQSAGPRWETQYF
>TRBV4-1|TRBJ2-7
CASSHPVGEGTDEQYF
>TRBV12-3/TRBV12-4|TRBJ1-1
CASSLVTGMLSRVAFF
>TRBV28|TRBJ2-5
CASSLVQETQYF
>TRBV13|TRBJ2-1
CALRLDGEQFF
>TRBV7-8|TRBJ2-2
CASSLGQGSTGELFF
>TRBV4-3|TRBJ2-7
CASSQDPTWEQYF
>TRBV28|TRBJ2-3
CASLSTDTQYF
>TRBV7-9|TRBJ1-1
CASSFSGKGVTEAFF
>TRBV19|TRBJ2-7
CASSKPLDRDSYEQYF
>TRBV7-3|TRBJ2-5
CASSPLGQGGETQYF
>TRBV9|TRBJ2-1
CASSGIRGGGGANEQFF